The clone carrying this TCR beta chain has just one count. This CDR3 region has 11 residues. Germline values: CDR1 SQVTM, CDR2 ANQGSEA. Germline trimming cut 5 bases from V and 6 bases from J; bases unmatched to any gene: 2. This entry comes from a study of CD8+ T cells in alopecia areata. After isolation, RNA underwent reverse transcription to generate cDNA as the sequencing template. Measured with immunoSEQ multiplex PCR; TCRdb has only the in-frame clones, and not every one. Among approximately 180,000 clones listed, around 63% were seen once. The sequences come from CD4+ T cells sorted from blood, collected at week 0. The clonotype comes from a human donor with alopecia areata. The V call is TRBV29-1, the J call TRBJ1-2; 8 positions match TRBD1. CDR3 sequence: CSVRQGNGYTF. The CDR3 DNA follows: TGCAGCGTTAGACAGGGGAATGGCTACACCTTC.